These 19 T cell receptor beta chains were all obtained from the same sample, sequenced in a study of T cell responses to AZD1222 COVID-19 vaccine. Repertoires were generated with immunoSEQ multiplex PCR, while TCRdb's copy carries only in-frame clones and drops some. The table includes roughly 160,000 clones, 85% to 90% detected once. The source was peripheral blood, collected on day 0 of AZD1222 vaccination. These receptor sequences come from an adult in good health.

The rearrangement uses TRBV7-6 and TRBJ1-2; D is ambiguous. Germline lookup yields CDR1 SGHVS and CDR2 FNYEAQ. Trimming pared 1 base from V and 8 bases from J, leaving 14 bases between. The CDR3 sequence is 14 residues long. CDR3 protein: CASSLGGSGEGYTF. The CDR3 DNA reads TGTGCCAGCAGCTTAGGTGGATCCGGGGAGGGCTACACCTTC.

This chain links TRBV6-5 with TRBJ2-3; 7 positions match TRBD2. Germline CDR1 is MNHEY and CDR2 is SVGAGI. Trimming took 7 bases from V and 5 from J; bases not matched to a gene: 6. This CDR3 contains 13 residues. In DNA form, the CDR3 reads TGTGCCAGCACTCTCTCGGGGGGAGATACGCAGTATTTT. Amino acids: CASTLSGGDTQYF.

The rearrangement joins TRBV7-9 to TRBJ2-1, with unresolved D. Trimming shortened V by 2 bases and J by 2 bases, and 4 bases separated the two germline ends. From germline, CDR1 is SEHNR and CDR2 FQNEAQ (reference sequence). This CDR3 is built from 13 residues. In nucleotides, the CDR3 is TGTGCCAGCAGCTTAATGGCCTACAATGAGCAGTTCTTC. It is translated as CASSLMAYNEQFF.

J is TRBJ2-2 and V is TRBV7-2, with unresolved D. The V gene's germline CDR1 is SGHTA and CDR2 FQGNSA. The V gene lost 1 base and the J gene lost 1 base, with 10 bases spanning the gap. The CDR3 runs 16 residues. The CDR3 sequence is CASSLEPGMNTGELFF. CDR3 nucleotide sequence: TGTGCCAGCAGCTTAGAACCGGGTATGAACACCGGGGAGCTGTTTTTT.

The CDR3 sequence is CASSLAQGNTIYF. The DNA of the CDR3 is TGTGCCAGCAGCTTGGCTCAAGGGAACACCATATATTTT. The rearrangement joins TRBV5-5 to TRBJ1-3; D gene uncertain. The CDR3 covers 13 residues. Germline lookup yields CDR1 SGHKS and CDR2 YYEKEE (reference sequence). The V end was cut by 0 bases, the J end by 7 bases, with 8 bases between.

CDR3: CASSSGSVYGYTF. The CDR3 DNA sequence: TGTGCCAGCAGTTCAGGGAGCGTATATGGCTACACCTTC. The chain has TRBV25-1 and TRBJ1-2; a weak D match, TRBD1 (5 bases). This CDR3 spans 13 amino acids. V lost 5 bases and J lost 5, with 12 bases in between. Germline V gene lookup returns CDR1 MGHDK and CDR2 SYGVNS.

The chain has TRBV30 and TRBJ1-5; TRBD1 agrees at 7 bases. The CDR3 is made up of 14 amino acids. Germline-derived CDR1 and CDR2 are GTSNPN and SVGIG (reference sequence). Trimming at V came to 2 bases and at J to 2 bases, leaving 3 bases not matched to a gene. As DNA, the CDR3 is TGTGCCTGGAGTTCCGGGACAGGCAATCAGCCCCAGCATTTT. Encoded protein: CAWSSGTGNQPQHF.

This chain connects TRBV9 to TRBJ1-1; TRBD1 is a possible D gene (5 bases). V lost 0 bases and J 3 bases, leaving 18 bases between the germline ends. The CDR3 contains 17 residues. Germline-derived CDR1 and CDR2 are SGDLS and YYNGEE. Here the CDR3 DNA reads TGTGCCAGCAGCGTAGTAAGAGGGCGGGGGGAGTACACTGAAGCTTTCTTT. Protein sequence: CASSVVRGRGEYTEAFF. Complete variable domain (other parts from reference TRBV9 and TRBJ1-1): DSGVTQTPKHLITATGQRVTLRCSPRSGDLSVYWYQQSLDQGLQFLIQYYNGEERAKGNILERFSAQQFPDLHSELNLSSLELGDSALYFCASSVVRGRGEYTEAFFGQGTRLTVV.

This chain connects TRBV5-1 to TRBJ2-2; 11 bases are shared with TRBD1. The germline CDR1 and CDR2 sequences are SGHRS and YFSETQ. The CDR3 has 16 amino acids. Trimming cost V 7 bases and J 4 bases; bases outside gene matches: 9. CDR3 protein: CASRPPGQGGTGELFF. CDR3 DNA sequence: TGCGCCAGCCGCCCTCCGGGACAGGGGGGCACCGGGGAGCTGTTTTTT. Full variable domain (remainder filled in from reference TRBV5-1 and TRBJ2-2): KAGVTQTPRYLIKTRGQQVTLSCSPISGHRSVSWYQQTPGQGLQFLFEYFSETQRNKGNFPGRFSGRQFSNSRSEMNVSTLELGDSALYLCASRPPGQGGTGELFFGEGSRLTVL.

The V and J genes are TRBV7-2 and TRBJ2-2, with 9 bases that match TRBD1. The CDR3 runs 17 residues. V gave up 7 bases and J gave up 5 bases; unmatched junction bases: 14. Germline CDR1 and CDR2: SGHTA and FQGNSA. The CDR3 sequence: CASTFPAGQGGTGELFF. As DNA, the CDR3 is TGTGCCAGCACCTTCCCTGCGGGACAGGGCGGGACCGGGGAGCTGTTTTTT. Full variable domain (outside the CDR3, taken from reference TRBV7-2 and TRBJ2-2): GAGVSQSPSNKVTEKGKDVELRCDPISGHTALYWYRQSLGQGLEFLIYFQGNSAPDKSGLPSDRFSAERTGGSVSTLTIQRTQQEDSAVYLCASTFPAGQGGTGELFFGEGSRLTVL.

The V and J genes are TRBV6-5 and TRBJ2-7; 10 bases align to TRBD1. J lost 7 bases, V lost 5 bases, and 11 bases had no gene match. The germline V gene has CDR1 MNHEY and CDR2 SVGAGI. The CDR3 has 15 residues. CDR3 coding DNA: TGTGCCAGCAGTAACCGGGACAGGGGCGAAGAAGAGCAGTACGTC. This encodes CASSNRDRGEEEQYV.

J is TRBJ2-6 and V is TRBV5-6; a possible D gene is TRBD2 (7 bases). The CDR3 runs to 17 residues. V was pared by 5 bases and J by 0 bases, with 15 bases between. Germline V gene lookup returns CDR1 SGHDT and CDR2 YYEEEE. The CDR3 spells CASSGRDTYSGANVLTF. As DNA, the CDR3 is TGTGCCAGCAGTGGGAGGGACACCTACTCTGGGGCCAACGTCCTGACTTTC. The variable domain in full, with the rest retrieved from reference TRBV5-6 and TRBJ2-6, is DAGVTQSPTHLIKTRGQQVTLRCSPKSGHDTVSWYQQALGQGPQFIFQYYEEEERQRGNFPDRFSGHQFPNYSSELNVNALLLGDSALYLCASSGRDTYSGANVLTFGAGSRLTVL.

CDR3 residues: CASSINPGSYEQYF. DNA of the CDR3: TGTGCCAGCAGCATTAACCCGGGCTCCTACGAGCAGTACTTC. The V and J genes are TRBV7-2 and TRBJ2-7; D gene uncertain. The CDR3 covers 14 residues. V gave up 5 bases and J gave up 0 bases, with 11 bases separating them. Germline lookup yields CDR1 SGHTA and CDR2 FQGNSA.

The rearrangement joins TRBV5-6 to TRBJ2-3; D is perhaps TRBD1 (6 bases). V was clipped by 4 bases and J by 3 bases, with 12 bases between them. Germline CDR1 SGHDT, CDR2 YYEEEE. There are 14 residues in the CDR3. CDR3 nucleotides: TGTGCCAGCAGCCCCCCAGGGGTTACAGATACGCAGTATTTT. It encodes CASSPPGVTDTQYF.

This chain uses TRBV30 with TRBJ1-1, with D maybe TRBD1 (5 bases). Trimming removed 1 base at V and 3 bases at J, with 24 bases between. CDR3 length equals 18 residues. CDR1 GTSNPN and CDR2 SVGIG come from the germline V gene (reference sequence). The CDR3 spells CAWSDPKEGPWAYTEAFF. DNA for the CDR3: TGTGCCTGGAGTGACCCTAAAGAGGGACCCTGGGCGTACACTGAAGCTTTCTTT.

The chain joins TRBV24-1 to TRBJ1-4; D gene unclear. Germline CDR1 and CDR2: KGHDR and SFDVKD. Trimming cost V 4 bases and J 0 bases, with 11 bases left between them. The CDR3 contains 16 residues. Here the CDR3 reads CATSDSDGATNEKLFF. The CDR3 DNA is TGTGCCACCAGTGACTCCGACGGCGCAACTAATGAAAAACTGTTTTTT.

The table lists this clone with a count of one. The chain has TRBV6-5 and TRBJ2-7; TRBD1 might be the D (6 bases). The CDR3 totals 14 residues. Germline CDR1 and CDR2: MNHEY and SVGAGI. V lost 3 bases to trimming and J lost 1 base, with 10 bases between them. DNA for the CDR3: TGTGCCAGCAGTTATATCGACAGGTCCTACGAGCAGTACTTC. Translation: CASSYIDRSYEQYF.

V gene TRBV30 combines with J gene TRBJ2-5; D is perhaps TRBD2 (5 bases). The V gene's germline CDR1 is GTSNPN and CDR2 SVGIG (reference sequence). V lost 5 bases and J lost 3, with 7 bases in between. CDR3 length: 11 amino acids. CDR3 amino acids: CAWVGKETQYF. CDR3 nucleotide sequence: TGTGCCTGGGTCGGGAAAGAGACCCAGTACTTC.

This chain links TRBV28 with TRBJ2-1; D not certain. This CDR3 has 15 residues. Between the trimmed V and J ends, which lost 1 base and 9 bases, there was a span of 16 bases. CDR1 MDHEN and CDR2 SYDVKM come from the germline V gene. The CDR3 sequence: CASSLYPVVHGEQFF. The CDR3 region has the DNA TGTGCCAGCAGTTTATACCCAGTAGTACACGGTGAGCAGTTCTTC.